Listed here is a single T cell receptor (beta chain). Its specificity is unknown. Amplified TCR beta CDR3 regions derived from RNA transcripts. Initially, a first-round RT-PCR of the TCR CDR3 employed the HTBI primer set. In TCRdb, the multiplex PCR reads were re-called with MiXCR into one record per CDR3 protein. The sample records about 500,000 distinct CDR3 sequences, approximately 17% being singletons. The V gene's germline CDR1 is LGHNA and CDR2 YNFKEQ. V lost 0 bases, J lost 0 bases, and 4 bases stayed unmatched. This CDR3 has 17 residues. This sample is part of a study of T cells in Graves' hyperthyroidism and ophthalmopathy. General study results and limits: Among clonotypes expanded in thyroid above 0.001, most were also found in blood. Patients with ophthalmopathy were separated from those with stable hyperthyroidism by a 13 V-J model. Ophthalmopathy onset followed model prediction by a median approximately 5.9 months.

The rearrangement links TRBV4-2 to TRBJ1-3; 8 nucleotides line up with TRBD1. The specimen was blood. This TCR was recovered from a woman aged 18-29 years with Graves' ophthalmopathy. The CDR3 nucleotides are TGTGCCAGCAGCCAAGATGACAGGGGAATCTCTGGAAACACCATATATTTT. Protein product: CASSQDDRGISGNTIYF.